What follows are 25 T cell receptor beta chains derived from one specimen sequenced in a study of shared clonotypes between healthy human individuals. Profiling relied on immunoSEQ multiplex PCR, and the TCRdb table lists in-frame clones only, not all of them. The table lists roughly 2,300,000 clones, roughly 92% of them singletons. Sequencing was performed on naive CD4+ T cells from PBMCs. Sample subset: CD45RA+ positively selected. The receptors shown here come from a man aged 18 to 30 in good health. Some clones in this sample may be carry-over from other donors' samples.

The V call is TRBV5-1, the J call TRBJ2-5; no reliable D call. V lost 3 bases to trimming and J lost 1 base, with 10 bases between them. The CDR3 has 14 amino acids. The V gene's germline CDR1 is SGHRS and CDR2 YFSETQ. The CDR3 DNA sequence: TGCGCCAGCAGCTCATCAGGTCCCCAAGAGACCCAGTACTTC. Translation gives CASSSSGPQETQYF.

The chain uses TRBV6-1 and TRBJ1-5; D possibly corresponds to TRBD1 (5 bases). Germline CDR1 reads MNHNS; CDR2 reads SASEGT. V shed 4 bases and J shed 2 bases, with 12 bases lying between them. The length of the CDR3 is 15 residues. The CDR3 loop is CASSVYRIGNQPQHF. Written as DNA, the CDR3 is TGTGCCAGCAGTGTTTACAGGATCGGCAATCAGCCCCAGCATTTT.

This chain joins TRBV18 and TRBJ1-5; D might be TRBD1 (6 bases). The germline V gene encodes CDR1 KGHSH and CDR2 LQKENI. V gave up 6 bases and J gave up 3 bases, with 12 bases separating them. This CDR3 is built from 14 residues. CDR3 in DNA: TGTGCCAGCTCCCCTAACAGGGACAATCAGCCCCAGCATTTT. Its protein is CASSPNRDNQPQHF.

This sequence joins TRBV19 and TRBJ1-2, with a tentative D call TRBD1 (6 bases). Germline CDR1 and CDR2: LNHDA and SQIVND (reference sequence). V was cut by 4 bases and J by 8 bases, with 14 bases left in between. CDR3 length equals 13 residues. This CDR3 is CASSTGQLYGYTF. CDR3 nucleotide sequence: TGTGCCAGTAGTACCGGACAGTTGTACGGCTACACCTTC.

The gene calls are TRBV27 and TRBJ2-1, with D uncertain. V lost 1 base to trimming and J lost 6 bases, with 7 bases between them. The germline CDR1 and CDR2 sequences are MNHEY and SMNVEV (reference sequence). The CDR3 runs to 13 residues. CDR3 residues: CASSLFTGNEQFF. The CDR3 nucleotides are TGTGCCAGCAGTTTATTCACCGGCAATGAGCAGTTCTTC.

V gene TRBV6-4 combines with J gene TRBJ2-1; a possible D gene is TRBD2 (6 bases). The V end lost 0 bases, the J end lost 4 bases, and 10 bases lay between the germline ends. The V gene's germline CDR1 is MRHNA and CDR2 SNTAGT. The CDR3 covers 15 residues. The CDR3 reads CASSDSGTGYNEQFF. The DNA of the CDR3 is TGTGCCAGCAGTGACTCCGGGACTGGATACAATGAGCAGTTCTTC.

The chain combines TRBV19 with TRBJ2-7; D remains unclear. CDR3 length: 12 amino acids. Germline CDR1 reads LNHDA; CDR2 reads SQIVND (reference sequence). V lost 2 bases, J lost 7 bases, and 9 bases lay in between. This chain's CDR3 is CASSIRTEEQYF. The CDR3 bases are TGTGCCAGTAGTATAAGGACGGAAGAGCAGTACTTC.

The chain links TRBV11-2 to TRBJ2-1; no clear D gene. Germline assignment: CDR1 SGHAT and CDR2 FQNNGV. Between the trimmed V and J ends, which lost 6 bases and 3 bases, there was a span of 18 bases. The CDR3 is 16 amino acids. The CDR3 region is CASRPLRTTDYNEQFF. In DNA, the CDR3 is TGTGCCAGCAGACCGTTACGAACTACCGACTACAATGAGCAGTTCTTC.

This rearrangement joins TRBV9 to TRBJ2-2, with 8 bases fitting TRBD1. The V gene end was trimmed by 4 bases and the J gene end by 1 base; junction bases not matched to a gene: 3. Germline V gene lookup returns CDR1 SGDLS and CDR2 YYNGEE. CDR3 length equals 15 residues. The CDR3 spells CASSRGTGNTGELFF. Written as DNA, the CDR3 is TGTGCCAGCAGCAGAGGGACAGGGAACACCGGGGAGCTGTTTTTT.

The rearrangement uses TRBV15 and TRBJ2-3; D is ambiguous. Germline V gene data show CDR1 as LNHNV and CDR2 as YYDKDF (reference sequence). The V end was cut by 6 bases, the J end by 4 bases, with 14 bases between. The CDR3 loop spans 14 amino acids. CDR3 nucleotides: TGTGCCACCAGAGGTCCCCTGTCGGCAGATACGCAGTATTTT. It encodes CATRGPLSADTQYF.

J is TRBJ2-7 and V is TRBV28; 10 positions agree with TRBD2. After removal of 5 bases from V and 3 bases from J, the junction contained 7 bases not matched to a gene. The germline gives CDR1 MDHEN, CDR2 SYDVKM. CDR3 length: 15 amino acids. The CDR3 nucleotides read TGTGCCAGCAGTCCAGCGGGGGGGGCTTTCTACGAGCAGTACTTC. Translated: CASSPAGGAFYEQYF. Using reference TRBV28 and TRBJ2-7 for the parts outside the CDR3, the full variable domain is DVKVTQSSRYLVKRTGEKVFLECVQDMDHENMFWYRQDPGLGLRLIYFSYDVKMKEKGDIPEGYSVSREKKERFSLILESASTNQTSMYLCASSPAGGAFYEQYFGPGTRLTVT.

The chain uses TRBV4-2 and TRBJ2-1, with D tentatively TRBD2 (6 bases). The V end lost 3 bases, the J end lost 4 bases, and 22 bases lay between the germline ends. This CDR3 region has 18 residues. Germline loops: CDR1 LGHNA, CDR2 YNFKEQ. The CDR3 bases are TGTGCCAGCAGCCAGGCCGACGGGCGGGTAGCGGAGTACAATGAGCAGTTCTTC. As protein: CASSQADGRVAEYNEQFF.

The rearrangement uses TRBV9 and TRBJ2-3; D possibly matches TRBD1 or TRBD2 (5 bases each). Germline loops: CDR1 SGDLS, CDR2 YYNGEE. This CDR3 is built from 16 residues. The V gene lost 3 bases and the J gene lost 6 bases, with 20 bases spanning the gap. The CDR3 region has the DNA TGTGCCAGCAGCGCCCTGGGACGGGCAGGCGGGGATACGCAGTATTTT. Protein product: CASSALGRAGGDTQYF.

V and J are TRBV6-1 and TRBJ2-7, with D unresolved. CDR3 length: 12 residues. V lost 7 bases to trimming and J lost 2 bases, with 9 bases between them. Germline-derived CDR1 and CDR2 are MNHNS and SASEGT. The DNA of the CDR3 is TGTGCCAGCACTGCGGTGCCCTACGAGCAGTACTTC. Residues: CASTAVPYEQYF.

The V and J genes are TRBV5-1 and TRBJ2-7; D is perhaps TRBD2 (5 bases). Trimming took 3 bases from V and 1 from J, leaving 14 bases between them. The CDR3 contains 15 residues. CDR1 and CDR2 (germline): SGHRS, YFSETQ. Written as DNA, the CDR3 is TGCGCCAGCAGCTCGACCCCACCGGGGTCCTACGAGCAGTACTTC. This gives the protein CASSSTPPGSYEQYF.

The genes are TRBV6-6 and TRBJ1-1, with a weak D call TRBD1 (6 bases). CDR3 size: 12 residues. The V gene lost 7 bases and the J gene lost 11 bases, with 17 bases spanning the gap. The germline CDR1 and CDR2 sequences are MNHNY and SVGAGI (reference sequence). CDR3 in amino acids: CASTQGREGAFF. CDR3 bases: TGTGCCAGCACCCAGGGGAGGGAGGGGGCTTTCTTT.

V gene TRBV6-1 combines with J gene TRBJ2-7; 7 positions agree with TRBD1. The CDR3 sequence is 16 residues long. Germline V gene sequence: CDR1 MNHNS, CDR2 SASEGT. J gave up 6 bases and V 1 base, and 12 bases lay outside the gene matches. The CDR3 protein is CASSEESWQGVAEQYF. Written as DNA, the CDR3 is TGTGCCAGCAGTGAAGAAAGTTGGCAGGGGGTCGCCGAGCAGTACTTC.

The chain carries TRBV30 and TRBJ2-3; 8 bases agree with TRBD1. The CDR3 runs to 14 residues. From germline, CDR1 is GTSNPN and CDR2 SVGIG (reference sequence). The V and J ends lost 0 bases and 4 bases, in that order; junction bases with no gene match: 3. The CDR3 sequence is CAWSVDREADTQYF. DNA of the CDR3: TGTGCCTGGAGTGTGGACAGGGAAGCAGATACGCAGTATTTT.

The rearrangement uses TRBV5-3 and TRBJ1-2; tentative D call: TRBD1 (6 bases). TRBV5-3 is an ORF, and what it does is uncertain. V gave up 5 bases and J gave up 4 bases, with 36 bases separating them. This CDR3 is built from 21 residues. DNA for the CDR3: TGTGCCAGAAGATCCCACAATAATCCGGGACACGGAACCACCAAGCTCTATGGCTACACCTTC. This gives the protein CARRSHNNPGHGTTKLYGYTF.

This clone was seen just once. This chain uses TRBV18 with TRBJ2-5, with 15 bases fitting TRBD2. The CDR3 is 17 residues long. Trimming removed 6 bases from V and 5 bases from J; junction bases left unmatched: 10. Germline-derived CDR1 and CDR2 are KGHSH and LQKENI. The CDR3 bases are TGTGCCAGCTCCCCCGGGACTAGCGGGAGGACCTACGAGACCCAGTACTTC. Translation gives CASSPGTSGRTYETQYF.

A single count supports this clone. V and J are TRBV6-4 and TRBJ2-2; D may match TRBD1 or TRBD2 (7 bases each). The germline V gene has CDR1 MRHNA and CDR2 SNTAGT. Trimming cost V 8 bases and J 3 bases, with 16 bases left between them. The CDR3 spans 15 residues. CDR3 amino acids: CASPGGRGDTGELFF. CDR3 DNA: TGTGCCAGCCCAGGGGGGAGGGGCGACACCGGGGAGCTGTTTTTT.

The chain has TRBV2 and TRBJ2-7; D is undetermined. The CDR3 is 15 amino acids. Trimming cost V 5 bases and J 0 bases, with 14 bases left between them. CDR1 SNHLY and CDR2 FYNNEI come from the germline V gene. The CDR3 is CASSLRDGSSYEQYF. The CDR3 DNA is TGTGCCAGCAGTCTAAGAGACGGATCCTCCTACGAGCAGTACTTC.

As DNA, the CDR3 is TGTGCCAGCAGCGACCGGGACAGGGGATATGGCTACACCTTC. It specifies CASSDRDRGYGYTF. The chain joins TRBV5-4 to TRBJ1-2; the match to TRBD1 covers 10 bases. V lost 4 bases and J lost 5; bases outside the gene matches: 5. The germline gives CDR1 SGHNT, CDR2 YYREEE (reference sequence). The CDR3 covers 14 residues.

V usage is TRBV7-8 and J usage is TRBJ2-4; D gene uncertain. The V end lost 1 base, the J end lost 6 bases, and 10 bases lay between the germline ends. The CDR3 spans 14 residues. Germline loops: CDR1 SGHVS, CDR2 FQNEAQ. CDR3 DNA: TGTGCCAGCAGCTTAGATCCGTGGGTAAACATTCAGTACTTC. Protein: CASSLDPWVNIQYF.

Note on this clone: Other DNA sequences of this sample code for an identical CDR3. CDR3: CASSLTSGYEQYF. In DNA form, the CDR3 reads TGTGCCAGCAGCTTAACTAGCGGGTACGAGCAGTACTTC. The rearrangement joins TRBV7-3 to TRBJ2-7; 7 bases align to TRBD2. Per the germline V gene, CDR1 is SGHTA and CDR2 is FQGTGA. The ends lost 0 bases at V and 4 bases at J; junction bases unmatched: 0. The CDR3 length is 13 residues.